This TCR beta chain stems from a study of graft-versus-host responses after intestinal transplantation. Study-level information: Each patient got anti-thymocyte globulin induction, then tacrolimus and steroids for approximately three years.

V lost 3 bases to trimming and J lost 1 base, with 3 bases between them. The V gene's germline CDR1 is SQVTM and CDR2 ANQGSEA. CDR3 length: 11 residues. As to this clone: The antigen remains unidentified.

Study results and limitations: GvH clones surfaced in recipient marrow, some emerging earlier in ileum or blood. Allografts carried high graft-versus-host to host-versus-graft clonal ratios in patients having graft-donor T cell macrochimerism. Early post-transplant HvG declines showed an association with peak circulating GvH clone levels.

Clones were read by immunoSEQ multiplex PCR, and TCRdb kept only the in-frame ones, dropping some. The sample yields over 100,000 clones, about 93% seen once. This receptor was identified in a human donor who received an intestinal transplant. V is TRBV29-1 and J is TRBJ1-1, with D hard to call. The sample here was unstimulated CD4+ T cells sorted from spleen or lymph node cells, taken before intestinal transplant. The CDR3: CSVERNTEAFF. The CDR3 DNA reads as TGCAGCGTTGAGAGGAACACTGAAGCTTTCTTT.